A single TCR beta chain is shown here with its context. This sample was taken from a study of blood T cell repertoires in COVID-19. Study details: COVID-19 samples collected from the United States, Italy and Spain covered acute and convalescent phases. PBMCs, B-cell-depleted T cells, or T cells were the source of the cDNA or gDNA that made up the material.

In the original processing: Amplification from reference gene primers served as the basis for estimated nucleated cell counts. Some clones are missing from TCRdb's copy, which holds only in-frame ones; the method was immunoSEQ multiplex PCR. D and trimming come from the DNA, and the V and J calls and clone size come from that table. This sample has 130,000 or so clones, with about 86% found just once. There are 15 residues in the CDR3. V shed 2 bases and J shed 3 bases, with 15 bases lying between them. CDR1 and CDR2 (germline): SGHRS, YFSETQ. The rearrangement links TRBV5-1 to TRBJ2-7, with a weak D call TRBD1 (5 bases). The receptor comes from an older woman with acute or convalescent COVID-19. Input material: peripheral blood. The CDR3 region is CASSFDSLGNYEQYF. In DNA, the CDR3 is TGCGCCAGCAGCTTCGACAGCCTTGGAAACTACGAGCAGTACTTC.